This T cell receptor (beta chain) emerged from a study of cytomegalovirus exposure and HLA in healthy donors. Whole-study findings and limits: V- and J-gene trimming of TCR beta was linked (in a later analysis) to a missense DCLRE1C variant.

PCR amplification relied on 60 Vbeta primers (plus 13 Jbeta primers). Original processing notes: Approximately 87 million unique TCR beta chains, some 11 million shared, were counted in a later analysis. Clones were read by immunoSEQ multiplex PCR, and TCRdb kept only the in-frame ones, dropping some. V, J and clone size were drawn from that table, and D and trimming were deduced from the DNA. The sample records about 110,000 clones, approximately 76% being singletons. In the case of this clone: Its matching antigen is unknown.

V shed 7 bases and J shed 9 bases, with 13 bases lying between them. There are 13 residues in the CDR3. CDR1 and CDR2 from the germline V gene are SEHNR and FQNEAQ (reference sequence). Sequencing was done on a sample of PBMCs. The clonotype comes from a man aged 18-30 years in good health and CMV-seronegative. The chain is built from TRBV7-9 and TRBJ1-6; the D gene is possibly TRBD1 (5 bases). CDR3 loop: CASTYGGGSPLHF. The CDR3, as DNA: TGTGCCAGCACGTACGGCGGGGGTTCACCCCTCCACTTT.